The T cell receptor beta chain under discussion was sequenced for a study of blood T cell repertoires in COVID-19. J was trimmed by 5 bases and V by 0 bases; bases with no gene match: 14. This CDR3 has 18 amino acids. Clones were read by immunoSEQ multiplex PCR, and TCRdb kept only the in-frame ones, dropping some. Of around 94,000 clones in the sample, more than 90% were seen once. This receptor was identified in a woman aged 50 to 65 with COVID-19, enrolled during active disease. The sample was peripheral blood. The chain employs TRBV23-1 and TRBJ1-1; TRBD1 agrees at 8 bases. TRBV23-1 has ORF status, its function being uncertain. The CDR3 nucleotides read TGCGCCAGCAGTCAATCAGAGGCGGCAGGGGGCGCGGGTACTGAAGCTTTCTTT. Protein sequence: CASSQSEAAGGAGTEAFF.